This T cell receptor (beta chain) was found in a study of T cell responses to AZD1222 COVID-19 vaccine. The CDR3 is made up of 17 amino acids. Deletions cut 2 bases from V and 5 bases from J, with 20 bases between. CDR1 SGHAT and CDR2 FQNNGV come from the germline V gene. Clones were sequenced by immunoSEQ multiplex PCR, and TCRdb holds only the in-frame ones, with some missing. There are roughly 120,000 clones in the sample; around 86% occur only once, and around 3% lies in the top ten. Sequenced here: peripheral blood, sampled 28 days after the second AZD1222 dose. This chain connects TRBV11-2 to TRBJ2-3; possibly TRBD2 for D (6 bases). This clonotype was sampled from an adult who received the AZD1222 COVID-19 vaccine. CDR3 nucleotides: TGTGCCAGCAGCTTAACCCTAAGCTCTAGCGTTGGAGATACGCAGTATTTT. Residues: CASSLTLSSSVGDTQYF.